The clone carrying this TCR beta chain was counted a few times. Its specificity is unknown. This record belongs to a study of shared clonotypes between healthy human individuals. Profiling relied on immunoSEQ multiplex PCR, and the TCRdb table lists in-frame clones only, not all of them. The sample shows under 850,000 clones, about two thirds of them seen only once. Per germline, CDR1 SGHTA and CDR2 FQGNSA. With V trimmed by 7 bases and J by 4 bases, 7 bases remained unmatched. The CDR3 length is 14 residues. Study-level points and caveats: Naive subsets generally exceeded memory subsets in estimated richness.

The receptor's source is a woman aged 25 to 39 in good health. The specimen sequenced was memory CD4+ T cells sorted from blood. Subset given: CD45RA-negative fraction. The V gene is TRBV7-2, the J gene TRBJ1-2; TRBD1 aligns across 9 bases. Here the CDR3 reads CASTPGTGRYGYTF. As DNA, the CDR3 is TGTGCCAGCACCCCCGGGACAGGGCGCTATGGCTACACCTTC.